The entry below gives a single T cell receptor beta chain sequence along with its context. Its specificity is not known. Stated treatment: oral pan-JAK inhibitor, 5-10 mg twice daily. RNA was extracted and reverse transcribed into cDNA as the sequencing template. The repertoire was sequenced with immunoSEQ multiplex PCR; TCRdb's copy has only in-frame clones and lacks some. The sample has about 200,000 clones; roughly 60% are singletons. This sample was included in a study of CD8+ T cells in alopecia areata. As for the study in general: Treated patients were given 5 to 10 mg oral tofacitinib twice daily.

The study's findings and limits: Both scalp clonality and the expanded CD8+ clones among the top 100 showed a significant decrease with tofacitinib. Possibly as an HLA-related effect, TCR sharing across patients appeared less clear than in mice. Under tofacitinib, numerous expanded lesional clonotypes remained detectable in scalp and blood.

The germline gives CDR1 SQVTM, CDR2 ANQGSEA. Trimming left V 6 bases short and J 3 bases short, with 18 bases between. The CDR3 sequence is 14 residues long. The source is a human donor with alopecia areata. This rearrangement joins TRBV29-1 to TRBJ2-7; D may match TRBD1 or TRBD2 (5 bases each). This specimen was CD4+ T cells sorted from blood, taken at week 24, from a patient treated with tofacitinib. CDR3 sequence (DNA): TGCAGCGTGGCCCCCAGGGTGGGGGACTACGAGCAGTACTTC. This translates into CSVAPRVGDYEQYF.